The 18 T cell receptor beta chains listed next were all sequenced from one sample in a study of cytomegalovirus exposure and HLA in healthy donors (TCRdb year 2017). Libraries were prepared through the immunoSEQ multiplex PCR assay. The multiplex PCR relied on a mix of 60 forward primers for TCR Vbeta segments and 13 reverse primers for TCR Jbeta segments. Entries here come from immuneACCESS through TCRdb and include only in-frame sequences with V and J called. Some clones fail to appear in such tables; in the studies checked, an unresolved V gene covers under half of the shortfall, and the cause of the remainder is unknown. This sample has 130,000 to 150,000 clones in its table, and about 84% of those were observed once. The ten largest clones take up roughly 2.4% of the sample. Sequencing was performed on PBMCs. The receptors originated from a woman between 18 and 29 years old in good health and CMV-seropositive.

This chain uses TRBV5-4 with TRBJ1-2, with TRBD1 as a possible D gene (5 bases). CDR1 is SGHNT and CDR2 is YYREEE in the germline V gene (reference sequence). The ends were cut back, 0 bases at V and 0 bases at J, with 12 bases in the middle. The CDR3 has 16 residues. CDR3 nucleotide sequence: TGTGCCAGCAGCTTGGCGGCAGGGAAGACTAACTATGGCTACACCTTC. This sequence encodes CASSLAAGKTNYGYTF.

V gene TRBV30 combines with J gene TRBJ2-7, with D maybe TRBD1 (6 bases). Germline-derived CDR1 and CDR2 are GTSNPN and SVGIG (reference sequence). The CDR3 is 15 residues long. V shed 3 bases and J shed 1 base, with 16 bases lying between them. The CDR3 loop reads CAWSPGQPGSYEQYF. CDR3 DNA sequence: TGTGCCTGGAGCCCAGGACAGCCAGGTTCCTACGAGCAGTACTTC. The full variable domain, completed using reference TRBV30 and TRBJ2-7, is SQTIHQWPATLVQPVGSPLSLECTVEGTSNPNLYWYRQAAGRGLQLLFYSVGIGQISSEVPQNLSASRPQDRQFILSSKKLLLSDSGFYLCAWSPGQPGSYEQYFGPGTRLTVT.

V is TRBV6-4 and J is TRBJ2-5; D is possibly TRBD2 (5 bases). The germline CDR1 and CDR2 sequences are MRHNA and SNTAGT. Trimming pared 0 bases from V and 3 bases from J, leaving 17 bases between. The CDR3 consists of 17 residues. CDR3 sequence reads: CASSDSRRANGEETQYF. In DNA, the CDR3 is TGTGCCAGCAGTGACTCTCGCCGGGCCAACGGGGAAGAGACCCAGTACTTC.

The genes are TRBV5-4 and TRBJ2-5; the match to TRBD2 covers 11 bases. CDR3 length: 15 residues. J lost 5 bases, V lost 3 bases, and 6 bases had no gene match. Germline V gene lookup returns CDR1 SGHNT and CDR2 YYREEE (reference sequence). The CDR3 region is CASSYLAGGGETQYF. The CDR3 nucleotides read TGTGCCAGCAGCTATCTAGCGGGGGGAGGGGAGACCCAGTACTTC.

This clone has only a few counts. The CDR3 is CASSLFSNQPQHF. The CDR3 DNA is TGTGCCAGCAGCCTCTTTAGCAATCAGCCCCAGCATTTT. The chain carries TRBV7-2 and TRBJ1-5; D remains ambiguous. Germline CDR1 is SGHTA and CDR2 is FQGNSA. This CDR3 contains 13 residues. With 5 bases removed from V and 0 bases from J, the gap between germline ends came to 5 bases.

The V gene is TRBV6-7, the J gene TRBJ1-5, with D perhaps matching TRBD1 (6 bases). TRBV6-7 is an ORF, and what it does is uncertain. CDR3 length: 19 amino acids. Trimming removed 2 bases from V and 0 bases from J, with 20 bases in between. CDR3 in amino acids: CASSYPPGAGGNSNQPQHF. In DNA form, the CDR3 reads TGTGCCAGCAGTTACCCCCCGGGGGCGGGGGGAAATAGCAATCAGCCCCAGCATTTT.

This clone was observed once. The DNA of the CDR3 is TGTGCCAGCAGCACCCAGGTTGGTGGGGGCGAGCAGTACTTC. Translation gives CASSTQVGGGEQYF. The V and J genes are TRBV7-2 and TRBJ2-5; D possibly uses TRBD1 or TRBD2 (5 bases each). The closer fit of TRBJ2-7 to the DNA end suggests the J call may be wrong. Looked up from germline, CDR1 is SGHTA and CDR2 is FQGNSA. The CDR3 is made up of 14 amino acids.

V usage is TRBV5-1 and J usage is TRBJ2-5; the D gene is possibly TRBD2 (6 bases). Trimming stripped 0 bases from V and 4 bases from J, with 19 bases between. The germline V gene has CDR1 SGHRS and CDR2 YFSETQ. The CDR3 length is 17 residues. CDR3 protein: CASSLGGQGGGRETQYF. CDR3 sequence (DNA): TGCGCCAGCAGCTTGGGGGGCCAGGGCGGAGGGCGAGAGACCCAGTACTTC. The variable domain in full, with the rest retrieved from reference TRBV5-1 and TRBJ2-5, is KAGVTQTPRYLIKTRGQQVTLSCSPISGHRSVSWYQQTPGQGLQFLFEYFSETQRNKGNFPGRFSGRQFSNSRSEMNVSTLELGDSALYLCASSLGGQGGGRETQYFGPGTRLLVL.

The chain is built from TRBV13 and TRBJ1-2; no firm D call. Germline CDR1 is PRHDT and CDR2 is FYEKMQ (reference sequence). Between the trimmed V and J ends, which lost 2 bases and 7 bases, there was a span of 11 bases. This CDR3 has 13 residues. CDR3 nucleotide sequence: TGTGCCAGCAGCTTACGGGGTGCGCGTGGCTACACCTTC. This codes for CASSLRGARGYTF.

This chain connects TRBV5-6 to TRBJ1-2; 8 bases fit TRBD1. V was clipped by 1 base and J by 1 base; unmatched bases: 3. Germline CDR1 is SGHDT and CDR2 is YYEEEE. The CDR3 runs to 15 residues. CDR3 DNA sequence: TGTGCCAGCAGCTTGTTGGACAGGGTTAACTATGGCTACACCTTC. As protein: CASSLLDRVNYGYTF.

The J gene is TRBJ1-1, the V gene TRBV6-5; tentatively, D is TRBD1 (5 bases). V was pared by 10 bases and J by 2 bases, with 14 bases between. The CDR3 length is 13 residues. CDR1 is MNHEY and CDR2 is SVGAGI in the germline V gene. DNA for the CDR3: TGTGCCACGAACCGGGGGACTAACACTGAAGCTTTCTTT. Its translation: CATNRGTNTEAFF.

The V gene is TRBV6-6, the J gene TRBJ1-1; maybe TRBD1 (5 bases). With 7 bases removed from V and 0 bases from J, the gap between germline ends came to 9 bases. The CDR3 consists of 13 residues. Germline assignment: CDR1 MNHNY and CDR2 SVGAGI (reference sequence). The CDR3 is CASKAGLNTEAFF. DNA of the CDR3: TGTGCCAGCAAGGCAGGGCTGAACACTGAAGCTTTCTTT.

This clone was found once. The J gene is TRBJ1-3, the V gene TRBV28, with D possibly TRBD1 on 5 matching bases. The CDR3 has 16 residues. Germline-derived CDR1 and CDR2 are MDHEN and SYDVKM. V was clipped by 3 bases and J by 4 bases, with 16 bases between them. For the CDR3, the DNA is TGTGCCAGCAGTTTTAGGGCAGGGTCTTCGGGAAACACCATATATTTT. It translates to CASSFRAGSSGNTIYF.

This clone came up once. CDR3 bases: TGTGCCAGCAGCCTCCATGACAGGGGAACTCAGCCCCAGCATTTT. Amino acid sequence: CASSLHDRGTQPQHF. V and J are TRBV9 and TRBJ1-5, with 8 nucleotides matching TRBD1. The CDR3 sequence is 15 residues long. J lost 6 bases, V lost 4 bases, and 9 bases had no gene match. Germline V gives CDR1 SGDLS, CDR2 YYNGEE.

The rearrangement uses TRBV5-1 and TRBJ2-5; TRBD2 matches at 9 bases. Trimming took 3 bases from V and 3 from J; bases not matched to a gene: 3. Germline V lookup: CDR1 SGHRS, CDR2 YFSETQ. The CDR3 totals 14 residues. In DNA form, the CDR3 reads TGCGCCAGCAGCTCCAGCGGGAGGAAAGAGACCCAGTACTTC. Its protein product is CASSSSGRKETQYF.

This rearrangement joins TRBV11-2 to TRBJ1-2; D gene ambiguous. Germline CDR1 and CDR2: SGHAT and FQNNGV. The CDR3 runs to 14 residues. The ends were cut back, 6 bases at V and 4 bases at J, with 15 bases in the middle. As DNA, the CDR3 is TGTGCCAGCAGTCCTGAACCCCGGGGCTATGGCTACACCTTC. Its translation: CASSPEPRGYGYTF.

V gene TRBV27 combines with J gene TRBJ2-1; 14 bases fit TRBD2. In germline, CDR1 is MNHEY, CDR2 SMNVEV (reference sequence). The CDR3 sequence is 18 residues long. Trimming took 5 bases from V and 4 from J; bases not matched to a gene: 10. CDR3 nucleotides: TGTGCCAGCAGTCTTCATCGGACTAGCGGGGGGAAATACAATGAGCAGTTCTTC. This encodes CASSLHRTSGGKYNEQFF.

V usage is TRBV7-9 and J usage is TRBJ1-1, with 7 bases aligning to TRBD1. The CDR3 has 14 residues. Per the germline V gene, CDR1 is SEHNR and CDR2 is FQNEAQ (reference sequence). J lost 4 bases, V lost 2 bases, and 4 bases had no gene match. CDR3 sequence reads: CASSLTTGVTEAFF. In nucleotides, the CDR3 is TGTGCCAGCAGCTTAACCACAGGGGTCACTGAAGCTTTCTTT.